These 14 T cell receptor beta chains came from one sample sequenced in a study of technical replicates of blood from a handful of donors. Only in-frame clones appear in the TCRdb table, and some are missing; sequencing was by immunoSEQ multiplex PCR. In the table there are 50,000 to 65,000 clones, just under 90% of which are singletons. Specimen: PBMCs. These receptors came from a human donor in good health. Some clones in this sample may be carry-over from other donors' samples.

The rearrangement uses TRBV18 and TRBJ2-2, with no clear D. CDR1 is KGHSH, CDR2 LQKENI, per germline. The CDR3 consists of 16 residues. Trimming stripped 0 bases from V and 0 bases from J, with 8 bases between. CDR3 DNA sequence: TGTGCCAGCTCACCACCGAAACAAACGAACACCGGGGAGCTGTTTTTT. Residues: CASSPPKQTNTGELFF.

The chain recombines TRBV4-2 with TRBJ2-7; possible D gene TRBD1, 6 bases. Trimming left V 2 bases short and J 2 bases short, with 16 bases between. From germline, CDR1 is LGHNA and CDR2 YNFKEQ. The CDR3 has 16 residues. This CDR3 is CASSQTYTGRPYEQYF. CDR3 coding DNA: TGTGCCAGCAGCCAAACCTACACAGGGCGCCCCTACGAGCAGTACTTC.

This clone was detected once. V and J are TRBV2 and TRBJ2-3; maybe TRBD2 (6 bases). The CDR3 has 15 residues. V gave up 4 bases and J gave up 1 base, with 12 bases separating them. CDR1 and CDR2 (germline): SNHLY, FYNNEI. CDR3 sequence reads: CASSGGGAGTDTQYF. Written as DNA, the CDR3 is TGTGCCAGCAGTGGGGGCGGGGCTGGCACAGATACGCAGTATTTT. Supplemented by reference TRBV2 and TRBJ2-3, the full variable domain reads EPEVTQTPSHQVTQMGQEVILRCVPISNHLYFYWYRQILGQKVEFLVSFYNNEISEKSEIFDDQFSVERPDGSNFTLKIRSTKLEDSAMYFCASSGGGAGTDTQYFGPGTRLTVL.

The V and J genes are TRBV5-8 and TRBJ2-5; 8 nucleotides line up with TRBD2. V dropped 0 bases and J dropped 4; count of bases not matched to a gene: 5. The CDR3 spans 15 residues. Germline loops: CDR1 SGHTS, CDR2 YDEGEE. The DNA of the CDR3 is TGTGCCAGCAGCTTGGACCGGGGGGGCCTAGAGACCCAGTACTTC. This codes for CASSLDRGGLETQYF.

This clone was seen once. The chain has TRBV19 and TRBJ2-2; D is perhaps TRBD2 (6 bases). This CDR3 has 15 residues. V dropped 3 bases and J dropped 4 bases, with 12 bases sitting between them. CDR1 is LNHDA and CDR2 is SQIVND in the germline V gene (reference sequence). The CDR3 bases are TGTGCCAGTAGTATCCCCCCGGGAGTCACCGGGGAGCTGTTTTTT. Residues: CASSIPPGVTGELFF.

The chain has TRBV10-3 and TRBJ2-1; D gene uncertain. V lost 10 bases, J lost 3 bases, and 10 bases lay in between. The CDR3 has 12 residues. Germline CDR1 ENHRY, CDR2 SYGVKD. The CDR3 bases are TGTGCCACTACGACACTCTACAATGAGCAGTTCTTC. It codes for CATTTLYNEQFF.

The chain links TRBV30 to TRBJ2-5; 8 bases are a match to TRBD2. Per the germline V gene, CDR1 is GTSNPN and CDR2 is SVGIG (reference sequence). CDR3 length equals 15 residues. Trimming cost V 5 bases and J 5 bases; bases outside gene matches: 13. The CDR3 nucleotides are TGTGCCTGGGGCCGGGGGCGGGAGGATCGGGAGACCCAGTACTTC. As protein: CAWGRGREDRETQYF.

The chain uses TRBV29-1 and TRBJ2-1, with 13 bases fitting TRBD2. This CDR3 has 17 residues. V lost 6 bases, J lost 10 bases, and 18 bases stayed unmatched. The germline V gene encodes CDR1 SQVTM and CDR2 ANQGSEA. CDR3 nucleotides: TGCAGCGTCCGTCCTATACATCCCGGGACTAGCGGGGAAGAGCAGTTCTTC. Translation: CSVRPIHPGTSGEEQFF.

The chain recombines TRBV7-9 with TRBJ2-7; D is possibly TRBD1 (5 bases). V was clipped by 5 bases and J by 3 bases, with 8 bases between them. CDR1 SEHNR and CDR2 FQNEAQ come from the germline V gene (reference sequence). This CDR3 is built from 12 residues. CDR3 DNA sequence: TGTGCCAGCAGCGGGGCCGACTACGAGCAGTACTTC. This translates into CASSGADYEQYF. Full variable domain (missing parts from reference TRBV7-9 and TRBJ2-7): DTGVSQNPRHKITKRGQNVTFRCDPISEHNRLYWYRQTLGQGPEFLTYFQNEAQLEKSRLLSDRFSAERPKGSFSTLEIQRTEQGDSAMYLCASSGADYEQYFGPGTRLTVT.

The J gene is TRBJ2-5, the V gene TRBV6-1; TRBD1 aligns across 7 bases. Trimming took 8 bases from V and 3 from J; bases not matched to a gene: 9. CDR1 and CDR2 (germline): MNHNS, SASEGT. The CDR3 extends over 14 amino acids. The CDR3 nucleotides read TGTGCCAGCGAAACCGGGACAGTAAAAGAGACCCAGTACTTC. Translated, it gives CASETGTVKETQYF.

The rearrangement joins TRBV30 to TRBJ1-2; 7 bases are a match to TRBD1. The V gene end was trimmed by 0 bases and the J gene end by 5 bases; junction bases not matched to a gene: 0. In germline, CDR1 is GTSNPN, CDR2 SVGIG (reference sequence). The CDR3 totals 12 residues. CDR3: CAWSVQGYGYTF. The CDR3 DNA reads as TGTGCCTGGAGTGTACAGGGGTATGGCTACACCTTC.

Comment on this clone: A read error may account for a junction end that differs from germline. The J gene is TRBJ1-5, the V gene TRBV15; D is unresolved. The CDR3 has 16 amino acids. Germline V gene lookup returns CDR1 LNHNV and CDR2 YYDKDF (reference sequence). CDR3 nucleotide sequence: TGTGCCACCAGCGGAGAGGGAGGCGGTTTCAATCAGCCCCAGCATTTT. As protein: CATSGEGGGFNQPQHF.

In its sample, this clone was seen once. The V call is TRBV7-2, the J call TRBJ1-1, with 10 bases that match TRBD1. This CDR3 spans 16 amino acids. Germline loops: CDR1 SGHTA, CDR2 FQGNSA. V lost 0 bases to trimming and J lost 4 bases; unmatched junction nucleotides: 5. CDR3 loop: CASSLARDRGGTEAFF. CDR3 nucleotide sequence: TGTGCCAGCAGCTTAGCGCGGGACAGGGGCGGCACTGAAGCTTTCTTT. The variable domain in full, with the rest retrieved from reference TRBV7-2 and TRBJ1-1, is GAGVSQSPSNKVTEKGKDVELRCDPISGHTALYWYRQSLGQGLEFLIYFQGNSAPDKSGLPSDRFSAERTGGSVSTLTIQRTQQEDSAVYLCASSLARDRGGTEAFFGQGTRLTVV.

The V call is TRBV19, the J call TRBJ2-3, with D unclear. The CDR3 consists of 13 residues. V was pared by 5 bases and J by 5 bases, with 11 bases between. CDR1 and CDR2 from the germline V gene are LNHDA and SQIVND (reference sequence). In DNA, the CDR3 is TGTGCCAGTAGTCCCTACCCGGTAGATACGCAGTATTTT. Its protein is CASSPYPVDTQYF.